This TCR beta chain was obtained from a study of T cell responses to AZD1222 COVID-19 vaccine. Background on the study: Researchers grouped second doses given at about 4 or about 12 weeks into one pool. Study-wide results and caveats: With two AZD1222 doses given, Spike-specific TCR breadth and depth both rose. Only a handful of AZD1222 recipients, several in all, had baseline seropositivity. The study sampled repertoires only after the peak T cell response.

Sequencing was performed with immunoSEQ multiplex PCR; in TCRdb, only in-frame clones are kept and a portion is missing. The profile shows about 140,000 clones, about 93% of them singletons. Trimming left V 5 bases short and J 1 base short, with 17 bases between. This CDR3 has 16 amino acids. Germline lookup yields CDR1 MNHNY and CDR2 SVGAGI (reference sequence). About this clone: Its antigen remains unknown.

The rearrangement uses TRBV6-6 and TRBJ1-1; D is possibly TRBD1 (5 bases). The sample in question was peripheral blood, obtained on day 0 of AZD1222 vaccination. The receptor was isolated from an adult in good health. CDR3 in amino acids: CASSPRGGPRNTEAFF. In DNA form, the CDR3 reads TGTGCCAGCAGTCCCCGCGGGGGACCTCGGAACACTGAAGCTTTCTTT.